These 9 T cell receptor beta chains originate from one sample sequenced in a study of cytomegalovirus exposure and HLA in healthy donors. Sequencing was performed with immunoSEQ multiplex PCR; in TCRdb, only in-frame clones are kept and a portion is missing. The sample has about 130,000 clones; about 91% are singletons. Sequencing used PBMCs. These receptors were obtained from a woman aged 18-29 years in good health and CMV-seronegative.

In DNA, the CDR3 is TGTGCCAGCAGGGGCGCAGATACGCAGTATTTT. This sequence encodes CASRGADTQYF. The J gene is TRBJ2-3, the V gene TRBV2; D call uncertain. Per germline, CDR1 SNHLY and CDR2 FYNNEI. V was shortened by 6 bases and J by 4 bases, with 5 bases between the two germline ends. The CDR3 is 11 amino acids.

The gene calls are TRBV5-1 and TRBJ2-2, with D tentatively TRBD1 (5 bases). This CDR3 is built from 15 residues. V lost 4 bases, J lost 1 base, and 11 bases lay in between. CDR1 SGHRS and CDR2 YFSETQ come from the germline V gene. CDR3 loop: CASSQGPGNTGELFF. The CDR3 DNA follows: TGCGCCAGCAGCCAGGGCCCCGGGAACACCGGGGAGCTGTTTTTT.

This clone has only one observation. This rearrangement joins TRBV6-1 to TRBJ1-1; D ambiguous. This CDR3 spans 13 amino acids. V was shortened by 6 bases and J by 3 bases, with 11 bases between the two germline ends. The germline V gene encodes CDR1 MNHNS and CDR2 SASEGT. The CDR3 sequence is CASRTPTYTEAFF. Here the CDR3 DNA reads TGTGCCAGCAGAACCCCGACTTACACTGAAGCTTTCTTT.

The rearrangement joins TRBV7-8 to TRBJ2-3; maybe TRBD2 (5 bases). The CDR3 is 14 amino acids. The V gene's germline CDR1 is SGHVS and CDR2 FQNEAQ. The germline V and J ends were trimmed by 1 base and 4 bases, with 9 bases remaining between them. The CDR3 loop reads CASSLVPGSDTQYF. The DNA for the CDR3 is TGTGCCAGCAGCTTAGTCCCGGGGTCAGATACGCAGTATTTT.

This chain uses TRBV29-1 with TRBJ1-6; D ambiguous. The CDR3 has 12 amino acids. The V and J ends lost 4 bases and 5 bases respectively, with 6 bases between them. The germline V gene has CDR1 SQVTM and CDR2 ANQGSEA. Here the CDR3 reads CSVGEHNSPLHF. CDR3 nucleotides: TGCAGCGTTGGGGAGCATAATTCACCCCTCCACTTT. The entire variable domain, with the rest obtained from reference TRBV29-1 and TRBJ1-6, is as follows: SAVISQKPSRDICQRGTSLTIQCQVDSQVTMMFWYRQQPGQSLTLIATANQGSEATYESGFVIDKFPISRPNLTFSTLTVSNMSPEDSSIYLCSVGEHNSPLHFGNGTRLTVT.

This clone was seen a single time. The chain combines TRBV5-5 with TRBJ2-7, with a tentative D call TRBD1 (6 bases). The CDR3 sequence is 13 residues long. The ends were cut back, 3 bases at V and 4 bases at J, with 11 bases in the middle. The germline gives CDR1 SGHKS, CDR2 YYEKEE (reference sequence). The DNA of the CDR3 is TGTGCCAGCAGCTCGAACCAGGGGTACGAGCAGTACTTC. Protein sequence: CASSSNQGYEQYF.

The chain is built from TRBV5-4 and TRBJ2-1; 12 bases line up with TRBD2. Trimming cost V 0 bases and J 3 bases; bases outside gene matches: 7. The CDR3 is 18 residues long. Germline V gene data show CDR1 as SGHNT and CDR2 as YYREEE (reference sequence). CDR3: CASSLVSSGGADYNEQFF. For the CDR3, the DNA is TGTGCCAGCAGCTTGGTCTCTAGCGGGGGGGCGGACTACAATGAGCAGTTCTTC. The whole variable domain, remainder taken from reference TRBV5-4 and TRBJ2-1, is ETGVTQSPTHLIKTRGQQVTLRCSSQSGHNTVSWYQQALGQGPQFIFQYYREEENGRGNFPPRFSGLQFPNYSSELNVNALELDDSALYLCASSLVSSGGADYNEQFFGPGTRLTVL.

V usage is TRBV5-4 and J usage is TRBJ2-1; a possible D gene is TRBD2 (5 bases). Germline CDR1 SGHNT, CDR2 YYREEE (reference sequence). Trimming left V 3 bases short and J 5 bases short, with 12 bases between. CDR3 length equals 14 residues. The CDR3 sequence is CASSSRREDNEQFF. The CDR3 DNA reads TGTGCCAGCAGCTCCCGACGGGAAGACAATGAGCAGTTCTTC.

V and J are TRBV15 and TRBJ1-5; possible D gene TRBD1, 5 bases. Germline lookup yields CDR1 LNHNV and CDR2 YYDKDF (reference sequence). The length of the CDR3 is 15 residues. Trimming took 5 bases from V and 7 from J, leaving 18 bases between them. CDR3 coding DNA: TGTGCCACCAGCCTAGGAGGAGGGGAAAGGCAGCCCCAGCATTTT. Translation: CATSLGGGERQPQHF.